These 23 T cell receptor beta chains were sequenced from one sample in a study of neoadjuvant anti-PD-1 for oral cavity cancer. TCRdb's copy holds only in-frame clones and misses some; the assay was immunoSEQ multiplex PCR. The table lists 15,000 or so clones, roughly 72% of them singletons. Sequencing used PBMCs, obtained before nivolumab (anti-PD-1) treatment. These TCRs come from a person aged 35-79 years with oral cavity squamous cell carcinoma.

Written as DNA, the CDR3 is TGCGCCAGCACCCCAGGGGGACAGGGCCTCGATACGCAGTATTTT. It encodes CASTPGGQGLDTQYF. The chain joins TRBV10-2 to TRBJ2-3; 9 nucleotides match TRBD1. This CDR3 contains 15 residues. Germline V gene data show CDR1 as WSHSY and CDR2 as SAAADI. V trimming: 7 bases; J trimming: 6 bases; junction bases outside the gene matches: 11.

Only one count was recorded for this clone. This sequence joins TRBV13 and TRBJ2-5; 13 bases are shared with TRBD2. There are 18 residues in the CDR3. CDR1 and CDR2 (germline): PRHDT, FYEKMQ (reference sequence). V gave up 5 bases and J gave up 4 bases; unmatched junction bases: 13. The CDR3 loop is CASSGGLAGTLRGETQYF. The CDR3 DNA is TGTGCCAGCAGCGGGGGACTAGCGGGAACGTTGAGAGGAGAGACCCAGTACTTC.

The chain is built from TRBV7-8 and TRBJ2-1; TRBD2 matches 9 bases. CDR1 is SGHVS and CDR2 is FQNEAQ in the germline V gene. With V trimmed by 4 bases and J by 0 bases, 4 bases remained unmatched. This CDR3 comprises 16 residues. The CDR3 reads CASSSSGAPSYNEQFF. Written as DNA, the CDR3 is TGTGCCAGCAGCTCTAGCGGGGCTCCCTCCTACAATGAGCAGTTCTTC.

The rearrangement links TRBV7-2 to TRBJ2-1; D remains ambiguous. Trimming took 2 bases from V and 10 from J, leaving 9 bases between them. The germline V gene has CDR1 SGHTA and CDR2 FQGNSA. This CDR3 has 12 amino acids. The CDR3 protein is CASSLMRIEQFF. CDR3 DNA: TGTGCCAGCAGCTTAATGCGTATAGAGCAGTTCTTC.

V gene TRBV27 combines with J gene TRBJ2-2, with TRBD2 identical over 16 bases. The CDR3 loop spans 21 amino acids. Germline assignment: CDR1 MNHEY and CDR2 SMNVEV (reference sequence). The trim removed 4 bases at V and 4 bases at J, leaving 15 bases unmatched. The CDR3 DNA reads as TGTGCCAGCAGTTCCTACCAAAAGGGACTAGCGGGAGGGAGAAGCACCGGGGAGCTGTTTTTT. Translating gives CASSSYQKGLAGGRSTGELFF.

The chain joins TRBV27 to TRBJ2-2; D ambiguous. CDR1 is MNHEY and CDR2 is SMNVEV in the germline V gene (reference sequence). The CDR3 consists of 14 residues. Trimming stripped 3 bases from V and 4 bases from J, with 9 bases between. The CDR3 DNA reads TGTGCCAGCAGTTTTAGGTCCGTCACCGGGGAGCTGTTTTTT. Translating it yields CASSFRSVTGELFF.

Only one count was recorded for this clone. The chain joins TRBV9 to TRBJ2-7; D gene unclear. Germline V gives CDR1 SGDLS, CDR2 YYNGEE. This CDR3 is 16 amino acids long. V was cut by 4 bases and J by 2 bases, with 19 bases left in between. As DNA, the CDR3 is TGTGCCAGCAGCCCTAACTCGCCTAGACACACCTACGAGCAGTACTTC. Its protein product is CASSPNSPRHTYEQYF. Looking up the rest from reference TRBV9 and TRBJ2-7 gives the full variable domain: DSGVTQTPKHLITATGQRVTLRCSPRSGDLSVYWYQQSLDQGLQFLIQYYNGEERAKGNILERFSAQQFPDLHSELNLSSLELGDSALYFCASSPNSPRHTYEQYFGPGTRLTVT.

This clone was observed a few times. This rearrangement joins TRBV7-6 to TRBJ1-2; D call uncertain. The CDR3 has 13 amino acids. V was pared by 5 bases and J by 8 bases, with 15 bases between. Germline V CDR1 and CDR2: SGHVS, FNYEAQ. Written as DNA, the CDR3 is TGTGCCAGCAGCCCATACCGGACGGCAGGCTACACCTTC. Protein: CASSPYRTAGYTF.

The chain uses TRBV27 and TRBJ2-1; 7 bases line up with TRBD1. The CDR3 contains 14 residues. The V gene's germline CDR1 is MNHEY and CDR2 SMNVEV (reference sequence). V dropped 6 bases and J dropped 3; count of bases not matched to a gene: 5. CDR3 sequence reads: CASRVQGIYNEQFF. The DNA of the CDR3 is TGTGCCAGCAGAGTACAGGGGATCTACAATGAGCAGTTCTTC.

The chain uses TRBV5-1 and TRBJ2-3; a weak D match, TRBD2 (7 bases). This CDR3 has 15 amino acids. Germline lookup yields CDR1 SGHRS and CDR2 YFSETQ. Trimming stripped 3 bases from V and 7 bases from J, with 18 bases between. Here the CDR3 DNA reads TGCGCCAGCAGCTCGGAGGGGGGAGGGCCAAATACGCAGTATTTT. Amino acid sequence: CASSSEGGGPNTQYF.

The chain recombines TRBV21-1 with TRBJ2-2; the D call TRBD2 from the table was never checked on the DNA. TRBV21-1 is noted as a pseudogene. The CDR3 is 15 amino acids. The CDR3 DNA follows: TGTGCCAGCAGCAAAGGAGCCGGGGACACCGGGGAGCTGTTTTTT. It translates to CASSKGAGDTGELFF.

The rearrangement links TRBV6-1 to TRBJ1-6; 11 nucleotides align to TRBD1. The J segment lost 9 bases and the V segment lost 6 bases, leaving 4 bases of the junction unmatched. CDR3 length equals 14 residues. The germline V gene has CDR1 MNHNS and CDR2 SASEGT. The CDR3 region is CASSSDRGLSPLHF. The CDR3 nucleotides read TGTGCCAGCAGCTCGGACAGGGGGCTTTCACCCCTCCACTTT.

The CDR3 coding sequence is TGTGCCAGCAGTTGGCAGGCCTCCTACGAGCAGTACTTC. This gives the protein CASSWQASYEQYF. The chain uses TRBV27 and TRBJ2-7; no definite D call. The CDR3 consists of 13 residues. Germline V gives CDR1 MNHEY, CDR2 SMNVEV (reference sequence). V was cut by 4 bases and J by 0 bases, with 7 bases left in between.

The genes are TRBV6-1 and TRBJ1-4; D is uncertain. This CDR3 comprises 17 residues. The germline V gene has CDR1 MNHNS and CDR2 SASEGT. Between the trimmed V and J ends, which lost 2 bases and 3 bases, there was a span of 16 bases. The chain's CDR3 is CASSEPPWAPPNEKLFF. CDR3 DNA: TGTGCCAGCAGTGAACCTCCCTGGGCCCCACCTAATGAAAAACTGTTTTTT.

J is TRBJ2-3 and V is TRBV5-1, with D unclear. Trimming cost V 0 bases and J 2 bases, with 10 bases left between them. The CDR3 consists of 15 residues. The germline CDR1 and CDR2 sequences are SGHRS and YFSETQ. This CDR3 reads CASSLDFVLTDTQYF. The CDR3 DNA follows: TGCGCCAGCAGCTTGGATTTCGTACTCACAGATACGCAGTATTTT. The full variable domain, in which reference TRBV5-1 and TRBJ2-3 provide the parts outside the CDR3, is KAGVTQTPRYLIKTRGQQVTLSCSPISGHRSVSWYQQTPGQGLQFLFEYFSETQRNKGNFPGRFSGRQFSNSRSEMNVSTLELGDSALYLCASSLDFVLTDTQYFGPGTRLTVL.

The chain carries TRBV5-1 and TRBJ2-2; 10 bases map to TRBD1. The V segment lost 4 bases and the J segment 4 bases; nucleotides outside the gene matches: 7. Germline V gives CDR1 SGHRS, CDR2 YFSETQ. The CDR3 is 16 residues long. The CDR3 loop reads CASSRGQGSGTGELFF. The DNA of the CDR3 is TGCGCCAGCAGCAGGGGACAGGGGAGTGGCACCGGGGAGCTGTTTTTT.

The genes are TRBV6-6 and TRBJ1-2; maybe TRBD1 (5 bases). Germline CDR1 reads MNHNY; CDR2 reads SVGAGI (reference sequence). V shed 2 bases and J shed 1 base, with 8 bases lying between them. The CDR3 is made up of 14 amino acids. The CDR3 bases are TGTGCCAGCAGTTACGGGACCCTTAACTATGGCTACACCTTC. This codes for CASSYGTLNYGYTF.

This clone was found a few times. This rearrangement joins TRBV27 to TRBJ2-2; possible D gene TRBD1, 6 bases. Trimming took 2 bases from V and 7 from J, leaving 11 bases between them. Per the germline V gene, CDR1 is MNHEY and CDR2 is SMNVEV (reference sequence). The CDR3 is 14 residues long. The CDR3 loop reads CASSLQGFIGELFF. Written as DNA, the CDR3 is TGTGCCAGCAGTTTACAGGGGTTCATCGGGGAGCTGTTTTTT.

With regard to this clone: One end of the junction fails to match germline, which may point to a read error. The J gene is TRBJ2-1, the V gene TRBV7-7; the match to TRBD2 covers 8 bases. The CDR3 contains 15 residues. Looked up from germline, CDR1 is SSHAT and CDR2 is FNYEAQ (reference sequence). CDR3 bases: TGTGCTAGCAGCACCTCTAGCGGGTCCTACAATGAGCAGTTCTTC. This sequence encodes CASSTSSGSYNEQFF.

The chain employs TRBV9 and TRBJ2-1; either TRBD1 or TRBD2 may supply D (5 bases each). Trimming pared 0 bases from V and 0 bases from J, leaving 10 bases between. Germline CDR1 SGDLS, CDR2 YYNGEE. This CDR3 comprises 16 residues. The CDR3 here is CASSVAGPSSYNEQFF. CDR3 DNA sequence: TGTGCCAGCAGCGTAGCGGGACCAAGCTCCTACAATGAGCAGTTCTTC.

The J gene is TRBJ1-1, the V gene TRBV27; D may be TRBD1 (6 bases). Trimming removed 5 bases at V and 1 base at J, with 14 bases between. The CDR3 consists of 15 residues. Germline assignment: CDR1 MNHEY and CDR2 SMNVEV (reference sequence). In DNA form, the CDR3 reads TGTGCCAGCAGTCCCCTAACAGGGTGGAACACTGAAGCTTTCTTT. Translation gives CASSPLTGWNTEAFF.

The count of this clone is one. This chain links TRBV11-2 with TRBJ1-1; unclear D gene. In germline, CDR1 is SGHAT, CDR2 FQNNGV. The CDR3 is made up of 17 amino acids. V lost 4 bases and J lost 0, with 18 bases in between. CDR3 sequence (DNA): TGTGCCAGCAGCTCATTGACGACCCCACGAATGAACACTGAAGCTTTCTTT. It translates to CASSSLTTPRMNTEAFF.

The sample holds a few counts of this clone. The V call is TRBV27, the J call TRBJ1-1, with D uncertain. The CDR3 has 12 amino acids. Germline CDR1 reads MNHEY; CDR2 reads SMNVEV (reference sequence). V lost 5 bases, J lost 4 bases, and 8 bases lay in between. For the CDR3, the DNA is TGTGCCAGCAGTACTGTGGGCACTGAAGCTTTCTTT. This sequence encodes CASSTVGTEAFF.